This TCR beta chain came from a study of shared clonotypes between healthy human individuals. Study details: A donor's plate count was three for CD4 naive and three for CD4 memory; CD8 naive had two and CD8 memory one.

Of note for this clone: What it binds is not known.

V trimming: 1 base; J trimming: 7 bases; junction bases outside the gene matches: 4. The CDR3 runs 15 residues. CDR1 is LNHNV, CDR2 YYDKDF, per germline (reference sequence). Broader study findings: Non-shared clonotypes had lower generation probabilities than clonotypes shared by all four sorted-subset donors.

Profiled with immunoSEQ multiplex PCR; TCRdb holds only in-frame clones, not every one. The sample yields fewer than 200,000 clones, approximately 62% seen once. The CD4+ fraction was divided into a CD45RA+ naive subset and a CD45RA-negative memory subset. The clonotype originates from a man aged 25-45 years in good health. This chain links TRBV15 with TRBJ2-1; 10 nucleotides line up with TRBD1. Sequenced: memory CD4+ T cells sorted from blood. Documented subset: CD45RA-negative fraction. DNA for the CDR3: TGTGCCACCAGCAGAGCCGGGACAGGGGCGAATGAGCAGTTCTTC. It encodes CATSRAGTGANEQFF. The full variable domain, in which reference TRBV15 and TRBJ2-1 provide the parts outside the CDR3, is DAMVIQNPRYQVTQFGKPVTLSCSQTLNHNVMYWYQQKSSQAPKLLFHYYDKDFNNEADTPDNFQSRRPNTSFCFLDIRSPGLGDTAMYLCATSRAGTGANEQFFGPGTRLTVL.